Following are 27 T cell receptor beta chains from one sample sequenced in a study of shared clonotypes between healthy human individuals. Clones were read by immunoSEQ multiplex PCR, and TCRdb kept only the in-frame ones, dropping some. The sample lists roughly 2,500,000 clones; approximately 93% were seen once. The material sequenced was naive CD4+ T cells from PBMCs. Subset reported: CD45RA+ positively selected. These receptors all come from a man younger than 35 in good health. Some clones in this sample may be carry-over from other donors' samples.

This chain connects TRBV6-5 to TRBJ1-2, with D possibly being TRBD1 (6 bases). V gave up 0 bases and J gave up 8 bases, with 10 bases separating them. Germline CDR1 is MNHEY and CDR2 is SVGAGI. The length of the CDR3 is 13 residues. In DNA, the CDR3 is TGTGCCAGCAGTTACTCGGACAGAGGAGGCTACACCTTC. This translates into CASSYSDRGGYTF.

The V gene is TRBV5-1, the J gene TRBJ1-2; weak D call: TRBD1 (5 bases). Germline CDR1 reads SGHRS; CDR2 reads YFSETQ. Trimming stripped 4 bases from V and 6 bases from J, with 16 bases between. The CDR3 loop spans 14 amino acids. The CDR3 nucleotides are TGCGCCAGCAGCCAGAACCTCGGGGCCGATGGCTACACCTTC. Protein sequence: CASSQNLGADGYTF.

The chain combines TRBV6-6 with TRBJ2-7, with D uncertain. The CDR3 sequence is 14 residues long. V gave up 6 bases and J gave up 5 bases, with 17 bases separating them. CDR1 is MNHNY and CDR2 is SVGAGI in the germline V gene (reference sequence). The CDR3 sequence is CASSQNDKRHEQYF. CDR3 DNA sequence: TGTGCCAGCAGCCAGAATGATAAACGGCACGAGCAGTACTTC.

The CDR3 coding sequence is TGTGCCAGCCTTCCTCAGGGAGTAAACTATGGCTACACCTTC. It encodes CASLPQGVNYGYTF. This chain joins TRBV7-9 and TRBJ1-2, with D perhaps matching TRBD1 (5 bases). The V and J ends lost 8 bases and 2 bases respectively, with 15 bases between them. Germline V lookup: CDR1 SEHNR, CDR2 FQNEAQ (reference sequence). The length of the CDR3 is 14 residues. Filled out from reference TRBV7-9 and TRBJ1-2, the complete variable domain reads DTGVSQNPRHKITKRGQNVTFRCDPISEHNRLYWYRQTLGQGPEFLTYFQNEAQLEKSRLLSDRFSAERPKGSFSTLEIQRTEQGDSAMYLCASLPQGVNYGYTFGSGTRLTVV.

This chain connects TRBV5-1 to TRBJ2-1, with 12 bases identical to TRBD1. The J segment lost 6 bases and the V segment lost 2 bases, leaving 6 bases of the junction unmatched. Per the germline V gene, CDR1 is SGHRS and CDR2 is YFSETQ. The CDR3 is 16 residues long. CDR3 residues: CASSFDPGQGANEQFF. The CDR3 DNA follows: TGCGCCAGCAGCTTCGACCCGGGACAGGGGGCCAATGAGCAGTTCTTC.

This clone was observed a single time. The V and J genes are TRBV5-1 and TRBJ1-6, with D maybe TRBD1 (5 bases). The V end was cut by 4 bases, the J end by 7 bases, with 18 bases between. The germline V gene has CDR1 SGHRS and CDR2 YFSETQ. The CDR3 covers 16 residues. The CDR3 sequence is CASSPVFKGLNSPLHF. The CDR3, as DNA: TGCGCCAGCAGCCCCGTTTTTAAGGGGCTGAATTCACCCCTCCACTTT.

This clone was observed a handful of times. Other DNA sequences in the sample encode the same CDR3. The chain joins TRBV9 to TRBJ2-2; 7 bases are shared with TRBD1. This CDR3 has 14 amino acids. With 0 bases clipped from V and 4 bases from J, the junction kept 0 bases outside the gene matches. CDR1 SGDLS and CDR2 YYNGEE come from the germline V gene. Here the CDR3 DNA reads TGTGCCAGCAGCGTAGCAGGGGGCACCGGGGAGCTGTTTTTT. It codes for CASSVAGGTGELFF.

A word on this clone: Other DNA sequences within the sample encode an identical CDR3. V and J are TRBV20-1 and TRBJ2-1; the D is unclear. The CDR3 runs 10 residues. The germline CDR1 and CDR2 sequences are DFQATT and SNEGSKA (reference sequence). V lost 5 bases to trimming and J lost 7 bases, with 6 bases between them. The CDR3 DNA reads as TGCAGTGCTGTGGGTAATGAGCAGTTCTTC. Amino acid sequence: CSAVGNEQFF.

V gene TRBV2 combines with J gene TRBJ1-3, with 7 bases identical to TRBD1. Looked up from germline, CDR1 is SNHLY and CDR2 is FYNNEI. Trimming removed 10 bases from V and 2 bases from J; junction bases left unmatched: 5. There are 13 residues in the CDR3. CDR3 coding DNA: TGTGCCACCGCCCAGGGGGCTGGAAACACCATATATTTT. Amino acids: CATAQGAGNTIYF.

The gene calls are TRBV7-9 and TRBJ1-4, with D unresolved. This CDR3 is built from 13 residues. V was pared by 0 bases and J by 7 bases, with 6 bases between. Germline CDR1 and CDR2: SEHNR and FQNEAQ (reference sequence). For the CDR3, the DNA is TGTGCCAGCAGCTTAGCCGGACGTGAAAAACTGTTTTTT. Protein: CASSLAGREKLFF.

The rearrangement joins TRBV28 to TRBJ2-2; D call uncertain. With 7 bases removed from V and 7 bases from J, the gap between germline ends came to 10 bases. The V gene's germline CDR1 is MDHEN and CDR2 SYDVKM. The CDR3 sequence is 12 residues long. CDR3 in amino acids: CASKILDGELFF. The CDR3, as DNA: TGTGCCAGCAAAATTTTAGACGGGGAGCTGTTTTTT.

This chain connects TRBV7-2 to TRBJ2-5; 9 bases agree with TRBD1. The CDR3 is 14 amino acids. V gave up 3 bases and J gave up 5 bases; unmatched junction bases: 4. From germline, CDR1 is SGHTA and CDR2 FQGNSA. The CDR3 protein is CASSLGTGKETQYF. As DNA, the CDR3 is TGTGCCAGCAGCTTGGGGACAGGGAAGGAGACCCAGTACTTC. The whole variable domain, filled in from reference TRBV7-2 and TRBJ2-5, reads GAGVSQSPSNKVTEKGKDVELRCDPISGHTALYWYRQSLGQGLEFLIYFQGNSAPDKSGLPSDRFSAERTGGSVSTLTIQRTQQEDSAVYLCASSLGTGKETQYFGPGTRLLVL.

The chain uses TRBV29-1 and TRBJ2-7; 10 bases are a match to TRBD1. V lost 6 bases, J lost 6 bases, and 8 bases stayed unmatched. The CDR3 extends over 13 amino acids. Per the germline V gene, CDR1 is SQVTM and CDR2 is ANQGSEA. In DNA form, the CDR3 reads TGCAGCGTCCTTCCGGGACAGGGGCTCGAGCAGTACTTC. This translates into CSVLPGQGLEQYF.

This clone appeared once. The chain combines TRBV27 with TRBJ2-6; D could derive from TRBD1 or TRBD2 (5 bases each). CDR1 is MNHEY and CDR2 is SMNVEV in the germline V gene (reference sequence). Trimming shortened V by 5 bases and J by 0 bases, and 26 bases separated the two germline ends. The CDR3 extends over 21 amino acids. This CDR3 reads CASSARIRDGPSHSGANVLTF. The CDR3 DNA reads as TGTGCCAGCAGTGCCCGCATCCGGGACGGTCCTTCCCACTCTGGGGCCAACGTCCTGACTTTC.

Worth noting for this clone: The same CDR3 arises from other DNA sequences in this sample as well. The chain has TRBV4-3 and TRBJ1-5, with D unresolved. CDR1 LGHNA and CDR2 YSLEER come from the germline V gene. Trimming removed 0 bases at V and 7 bases at J, with 13 bases between. The CDR3 extends over 15 amino acids. The CDR3, as DNA: TGCGCCAGCAGCCAAGATCGGGGAGGGTGGCAGCCCCAGCATTTT. This translates into CASSQDRGGWQPQHF.

V is TRBV9 and J is TRBJ2-7, with 8 bases lining up with TRBD2. CDR3 length: 15 residues. Germline V gene sequence: CDR1 SGDLS, CDR2 YYNGEE. V trimming: 4 bases; J trimming: 6 bases; junction bases outside the gene matches: 12. The CDR3 here is CASSPHSGSVSEQYF. CDR3 bases: TGTGCCAGCAGCCCTCACAGCGGGAGTGTTAGCGAGCAGTACTTC.

The chain uses TRBV6-8 and TRBJ2-7, with 9 bases aligning to TRBD1. V lost 2 bases, J lost 5 bases, and 13 bases stayed unmatched. CDR1 MNHGY and CDR2 SAAAGT come from the germline V gene. The CDR3 consists of 17 residues. The CDR3 region is CASSYLGEGDREDEQYF. CDR3 sequence (DNA): TGTGCCAGCAGTTACCTTGGGGAGGGGGACAGGGAGGACGAGCAGTACTTC.

The chain uses TRBV28 and TRBJ1-6; 7 positions agree with TRBD1. V shed 5 bases and J 8 bases; nucleotides not matched to a gene: 12. The CDR3 contains 16 residues. Germline CDR1 reads MDHEN; CDR2 reads SYDVKM. This CDR3 is CASSPHQGGRDSPLHF. In nucleotides, the CDR3 is TGTGCCAGCAGTCCCCACCAGGGGGGCAGGGATTCACCCCTCCACTTT.

This sequence joins TRBV7-2 and TRBJ2-4; D possibly uses TRBD1 or TRBD2 (5 bases each). Germline V gene data show CDR1 as SGHTA and CDR2 as FQGNSA. V was pared by 0 bases and J by 0 bases, with 15 bases between. There are 18 residues in the CDR3. The CDR3 bases are TGTGCCAGCAGCTTAGCGTGGCAGGGACCTCTAGCCAAAAACATTCAGTACTTC. This sequence encodes CASSLAWQGPLAKNIQYF.

The gene calls are TRBV28 and TRBJ1-1; perhaps TRBD1 as D (6 bases). Germline V gene sequence: CDR1 MDHEN, CDR2 SYDVKM. Trimming removed 4 bases from V and 1 base from J, with 13 bases in between. The CDR3 runs 15 residues. CDR3 coding DNA: TGTGCCAGCAGTTCGCAGGGGACTCCGAACACTGAAGCTTTCTTT. Its translation: CASSSQGTPNTEAFF.

This clone was counted once. The rearrangement links TRBV5-4 to TRBJ2-5, with D perhaps matching TRBD1 (6 bases). Germline V gives CDR1 SGHNT, CDR2 YYREEE (reference sequence). V lost 3 bases, J lost 5 bases, and 11 bases lay in between. This CDR3 region has 13 residues. The DNA for the CDR3 is TGTGCCAGCAGCTGGGGGCGGTCGGAGACCCAGTACTTC. It specifies CASSWGRSETQYF.

The chain is built from TRBV5-4 and TRBJ1-3; D unclear. V was pared by 4 bases and J by 4 bases, with 15 bases between. The germline V gene encodes CDR1 SGHNT and CDR2 YYREEE (reference sequence). CDR3 length: 15 residues. The CDR3 spells CASSAQPGSGNTIYF. CDR3 sequence (DNA): TGTGCCAGCAGCGCCCAACCCGGTTCAGGAAACACCATATATTTT.

The DNA for the CDR3 is TGCGCCAGCAGCCAAGAAGTTGCCAGGGGGAACACCGGGGAGCTGTTTTTT. This codes for CASSQEVARGNTGELFF. The V gene is TRBV4-3, the J gene TRBJ2-2; a weak D match, TRBD1 (6 bases). The CDR3 has 17 amino acids. V dropped 0 bases and J dropped 1 base, with 12 bases sitting between them. The germline V gene has CDR1 LGHNA and CDR2 YSLEER.

The chain combines TRBV29-1 with TRBJ2-5; D unclear. V gave up 4 bases and J gave up 0 bases, with 6 bases separating them. Germline V gene sequence: CDR1 SQVTM, CDR2 ANQGSEA. This CDR3 region has 12 residues. CDR3 nucleotides: TGCAGCGTTGTTCAGTACCAAGAGACCCAGTACTTC. This encodes CSVVQYQETQYF. The full variable domain, completed using reference TRBV29-1 and TRBJ2-5, is SAVISQKPSRDICQRGTSLTIQCQVDSQVTMMFWYRQQPGQSLTLIATANQGSEATYESGFVIDKFPISRPNLTFSTLTVSNMSPEDSSIYLCSVVQYQETQYFGPGTRLLVL.

The table lists this clone with a few counts. This chain links TRBV7-2 with TRBJ1-2; D is undetermined. Trimming left V 1 base short and J 4 bases short, with 7 bases between. The V gene's germline CDR1 is SGHTA and CDR2 FQGNSA. The CDR3 covers 13 residues. CDR3 nucleotides: TGTGCCAGCAGCTTAGACAGCCCCTATGGCTACACCTTC. It encodes CASSLDSPYGYTF.

This sequence joins TRBV5-5 and TRBJ1-5; 9 bases map to TRBD1. V shed 4 bases and J 5 bases; nucleotides not matched to a gene: 7. Germline V gives CDR1 SGHKS, CDR2 YYEKEE (reference sequence). This CDR3 has 15 residues. Here the CDR3 reads CASSGGTGWYQPQHF. For the CDR3, the DNA is TGTGCCAGCAGCGGCGGGACAGGGTGGTATCAGCCCCAGCATTTT.

The V and J genes are TRBV6-1 and TRBJ1-1, with D possibly matching TRBD1 (5 bases). The germline CDR1 and CDR2 sequences are MNHNS and SASEGT. With 5 bases removed from V and 11 bases from J, the gap between germline ends came to 21 bases. CDR3 size: 14 residues. CDR3 protein: CASSSNGQGSIAFF. CDR3 in DNA: TGTGCCAGCAGTAGCAACGGGCAGGGAAGCATTGCTTTCTTT.